This T cell receptor (beta chain) is from a study of spatial heterogeneity in lung cancer. Background on the study: Raw-read counts averaged over ten per unique TCR and UMI combination.

This clonotype was detected ten times or more. Using its own MiXCR run on the 5' RACE reads, TCRdb lists one record per CDR3 protein. The sample includes 15,000 to 20,000 distinct CDR3 sequences, 6.3% seen only once; the top ten take about 26%. CDR1 SEHNR and CDR2 FQNEAQ come from the germline V gene (reference sequence). Unmatched junction bases numbered 5, after V lost 0 bases and J lost 10 bases. The length of the CDR3 is 14 residues. Documented time point: blood at routine non-recurrence follow-up after resection. Unsorted whole RNA samples from tumor, nontumor lung or frozen PBMC were sequenced. This specimen consisted of PBMCs, obtained at follow-up. The receptor was isolated from a male donor with early-stage non-small cell lung cancer. J is TRBJ2-1 and V is TRBV7-9; 8 nucleotides agree with TRBD2. The CDR3: CASSLAPQRGEQFF. The CDR3 DNA reads as TGTGCCAGCAGCTTAGCCCCCCAGCGGGGGGAGCAGTTCTTC.